One TCR beta chain is described in this entry. Its antigen is still unknown. Qualities for individual bases were not recorded, and no much larger clone is one base off. TCRbeta CDR3 regions were amplified from genomic DNA using the immunoSEQ Assay, a bias-controlled multiplex PCR. The original methods were these. Nucleated cell counts per sample were estimated from amplification of reference gene primers within the assay. To quantify the absolute abundance of each unique TCRbeta CDR3 rearrangement, sequence reads were collapsed and filtered. For each sample, productive Simpson clonality was calculated as the square root of Simpson's diversity index over productive rearrangements. TCRdb's version of the immuneACCESS table is confined to in-frame rearrangements and falls short of the full clone set. An unresolved V gene accounts for under half of the shortfall where checked; the remainder is of unknown origin. D and trimming come from the DNA, and the V and J calls and clone size come from that table. In all, the sample holds 300,000 to 400,000 clones, and 80% to 90% of those were seen once. Jointly, the top ten make up about 4.7% of the sample.

Participants in the prospective study were aged roughly 18 to 90 years, lived in about two dozen United States geographic areas, and enrolled through a virtual design. Cohort assignment in the prospective study relied on participant-reported clinical history from a screening survey and a study questionnaire. For ImmuneRACE Cohort 3, a participant was defined as recovered based on two consecutive negative NP/OP PCR tests, clearance by a healthcare professional, or resolution of symptoms. In the prospective study, whole blood, serum and a nasopharyngeal or oropharyngeal swab were collected from each participant by mobile phlebotomists. Participants in the prospective study had the option to provide additional blood draws and questionnaires over a 2-month period. Blood samples from the prospective study were shipped frozen or at room temperature prior to DNA extraction. These data come from a study of blood T cell repertoires in COVID-19 (dated by TCRdb to 2018 to 2021). With respect to the entire study: The collaborator samples originated in the United States, Italy and Spain and spanned the acute and convalescent phases of COVID-19. The prospective study material was composed of cDNA or gDNA derived from T cells, B-cell-depleted T cells, or PBMCs. The dataset comprised deeply sampled blood TCRbeta repertoires from subjects exposed to, actively infected with, or recovered from COVID-19. A freely available public database, intended as a resource for researchers studying the immune response to SARS-CoV-2, is where the repertoires were released. The samples were drawn from the first 160 participants of the ongoing ImmuneRACE study and from more than 1,000 subjects provided by 6 global collaborators. Sample metadata almost always included a de-identified subject ID, COVID-19 status, age in years and sex. Where HLA class I and class II types were available, the types were taken from metadata supplied by the sample provider, not from assay-based typing.

Here V drops 2 bases and J drops 1 base, and the junction holds 2 bases not matched to any gene. The CDR3 measures 15 amino acids from cysteine to phenylalanine. Solely the CDR3 DNA is kept, with 45 bases framed from the first base. Based on the germline V gene (reference sequence), the CDR1 and CDR2 sequences are LNHDA and SQIVND. Study-wide conclusions, independent of this receptor: The quantity of clinical and demographic metadata differed by source and by participant and was supplied without curation.

The sequencing sample was made of PBMCs or T cells enriched from blood (not recorded which). The receptor comes from a young man who had recovered from COVID-19. The chain employs TRBV19 and TRBJ2-5; the central 9 bases match TRBD1. The DNA is TGTGCCAGTAGTATACGGGGACAGGGCCAAGAGACCCAGTACTTC. Translated, it gives CASSIRGQGQETQYF.